The 5 T cell receptor beta chains presented below share a single source sample, sequenced in a study of blood T cell repertoires in COVID-19. Repertoires were generated with immunoSEQ multiplex PCR, while TCRdb's copy carries only in-frame clones and drops some. The data show 400,000 or so clones, 90% seen once. Sequenced: PBMCs or T cells enriched from blood (not recorded which). The receptors shown here come from a young man who had recovered from COVID-19.

This clone was seen only once. This sequence joins TRBV9 and TRBJ1-5, with a tentative D call TRBD1 (5 bases). Deletions cut 0 bases from V and 4 bases from J, with 8 bases between. CDR3 length equals 14 residues. Per the germline V gene, CDR1 is SGDLS and CDR2 is YYNGEE. CDR3 sequence: CASSVGAGNQPQHF. The CDR3 coding sequence is TGTGCCAGCAGCGTAGGCGCAGGGAATCAGCCCCAGCATTTT.

The chain couples TRBV29-1 to TRBJ2-1; TRBD2 aligns across 7 bases. J was trimmed by 5 bases and V by 4 bases; bases with no gene match: 14. This CDR3 is built from 16 residues. CDR1 and CDR2 from the germline V gene are SQVTM and ANQGSEA. The CDR3 DNA follows: TGCAGCGTTGTTGATTGGAGCGGGGCACCTAACAATGAGCAGTTCTTC. Its translation: CSVVDWSGAPNNEQFF.

This chain links TRBV2 with TRBJ1-2; D is possibly TRBD1 (6 bases). Trimming took 11 bases from V and 4 from J, leaving 20 bases between them. Germline lookup yields CDR1 SNHLY and CDR2 FYNNEI. The CDR3 runs to 14 residues. The CDR3: CAGWDTDSSYGYTF. The CDR3 DNA reads TGTGCCGGCTGGGACACCGACTCTAGCTATGGCTACACCTTC. Together with reference TRBV2 and TRBJ1-2, the CDR3 gives the full variable domain: EPEVTQTPSHQVTQMGQEVILRCVPISNHLYFYWYRQILGQKVEFLVSFYNNEISEKSEIFDDQFSVERPDGSNFTLKIRSTKLEDSAMYFCAGWDTDSSYGYTFGSGTRLTVV.

The CDR3 is CASSLGQGNYGYTF. The CDR3 DNA is TGTGCCAGCAGTTTAGGGCAGGGAAACTATGGCTACACCTTC. This chain joins TRBV28 and TRBJ1-2, with D possibly being TRBD1 (5 bases). The ends were cut back, 2 bases at V and 2 bases at J, with 9 bases in the middle. The CDR3 covers 14 residues. Germline V gene sequence: CDR1 MDHEN, CDR2 SYDVKM.

The chain uses TRBV7-2 and TRBJ2-7; possibly TRBD2 for D (6 bases). The CDR3 loop spans 15 amino acids. The V end lost 5 bases, the J end lost 3 bases, and 17 bases lay between the germline ends. Germline-derived CDR1 and CDR2 are SGHTA and FQGNSA. The CDR3 loop reads CASSPSPGRDYEQYF. The CDR3 DNA reads as TGTGCCAGCAGCCCCAGTCCCGGGCGGGACTACGAGCAGTACTTC.